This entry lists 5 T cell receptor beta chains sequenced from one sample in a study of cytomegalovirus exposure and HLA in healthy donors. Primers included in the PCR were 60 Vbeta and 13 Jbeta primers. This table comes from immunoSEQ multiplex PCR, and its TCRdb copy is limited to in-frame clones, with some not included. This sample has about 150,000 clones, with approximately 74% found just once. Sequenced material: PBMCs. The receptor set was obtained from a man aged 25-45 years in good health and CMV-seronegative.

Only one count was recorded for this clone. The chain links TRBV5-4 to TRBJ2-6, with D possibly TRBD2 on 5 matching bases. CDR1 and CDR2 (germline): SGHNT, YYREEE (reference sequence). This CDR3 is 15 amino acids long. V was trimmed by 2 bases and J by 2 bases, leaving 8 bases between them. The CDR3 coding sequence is TGTGCCAGCAGCTTTGACGGGACTGGGGCCAACGTCCTGACTTTC. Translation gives CASSFDGTGANVLTF.

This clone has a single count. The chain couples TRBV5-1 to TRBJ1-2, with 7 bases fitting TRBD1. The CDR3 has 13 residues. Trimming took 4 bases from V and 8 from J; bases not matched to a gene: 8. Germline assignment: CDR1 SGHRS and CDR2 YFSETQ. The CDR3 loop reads CASSLTGSGGYTF. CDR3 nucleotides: TGCGCCAGCAGCCTGACAGGGAGTGGCGGCTACACCTTC.

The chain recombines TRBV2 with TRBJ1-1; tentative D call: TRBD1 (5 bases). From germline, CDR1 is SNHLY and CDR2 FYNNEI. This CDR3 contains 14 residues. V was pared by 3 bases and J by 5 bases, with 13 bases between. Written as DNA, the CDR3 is TGTGCCAGCAGTGAGCTCGTGGGGGGGACTGAAGCTTTCTTT. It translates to CASSELVGGTEAFF.

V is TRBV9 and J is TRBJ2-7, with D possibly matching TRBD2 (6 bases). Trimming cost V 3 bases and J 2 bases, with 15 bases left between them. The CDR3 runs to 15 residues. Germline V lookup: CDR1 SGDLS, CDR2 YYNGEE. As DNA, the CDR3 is TGTGCCAGCAGCGCCTCGGGGGACCGTACCTACGAGCAGTACTTC. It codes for CASSASGDRTYEQYF.

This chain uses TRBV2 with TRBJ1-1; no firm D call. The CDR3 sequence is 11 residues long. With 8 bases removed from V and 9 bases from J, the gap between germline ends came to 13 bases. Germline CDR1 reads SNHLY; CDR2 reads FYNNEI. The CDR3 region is CASQVGSQAFF. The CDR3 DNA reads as TGTGCCAGCCAAGTGGGCAGTCAAGCTTTCTTT. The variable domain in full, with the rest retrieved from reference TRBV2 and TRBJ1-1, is EPEVTQTPSHQVTQMGQEVILRCVPISNHLYFYWYRQILGQKVEFLVSFYNNEISEKSEIFDDQFSVERPDGSNFTLKIRSTKLEDSAMYFCASQVGSQAFFGQGTRLTVV.